This T cell receptor beta chain was documented in a study of identical twins. The CDR3 is 13 residues long. In germline, CDR1 is DFQATT, CDR2 SNEGSKA (reference sequence). Trimming at V came to 2 bases and at J to 2 bases, leaving 2 bases not matched to a gene. From the 5' RACE reads, TCRdb called clonotypes with MiXCR, one entry per CDR3 protein. The sample has under 300,000 distinct CDR3 sequences; approximately 11% are singletons. This same sample was also part of a study on yellow fever vaccine responses in identical twins.

The rearrangement joins TRBV20-1 to TRBJ1-2, with TRBD1 matching 7 bases. Sequencing was performed on memory (CD45RO+) T cells sorted from blood. This clonotype originated in a woman aged 18-30 years in good health. CDR3 residues: CSARQGVNYGYTF. The CDR3 DNA follows: TGCAGTGCTAGACAGGGGGTGAACTATGGCTACACCTTC.